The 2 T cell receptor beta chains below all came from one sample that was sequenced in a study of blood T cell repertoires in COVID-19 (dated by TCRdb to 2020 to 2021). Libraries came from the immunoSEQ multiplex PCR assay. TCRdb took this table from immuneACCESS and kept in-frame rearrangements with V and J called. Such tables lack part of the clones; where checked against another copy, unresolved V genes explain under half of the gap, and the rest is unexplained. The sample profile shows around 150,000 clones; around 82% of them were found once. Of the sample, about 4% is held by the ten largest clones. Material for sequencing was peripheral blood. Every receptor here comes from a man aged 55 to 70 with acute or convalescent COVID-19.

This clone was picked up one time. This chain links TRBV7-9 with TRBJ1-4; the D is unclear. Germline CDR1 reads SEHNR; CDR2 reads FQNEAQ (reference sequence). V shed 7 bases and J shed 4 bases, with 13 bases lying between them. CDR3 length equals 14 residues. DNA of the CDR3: TGTGCCAGCACCGACACCAACTTTAATGAAAAACTGTTTTTT. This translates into CASTDTNFNEKLFF.

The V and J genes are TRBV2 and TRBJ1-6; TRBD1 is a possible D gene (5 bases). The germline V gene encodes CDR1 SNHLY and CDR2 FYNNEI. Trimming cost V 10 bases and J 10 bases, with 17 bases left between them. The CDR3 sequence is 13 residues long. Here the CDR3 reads CAKGAAVGSPLHF. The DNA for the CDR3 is TGTGCCAAAGGGGCGGCAGTCGGGTCACCCCTCCACTTT.